Sequencing of this T cell receptor beta chain was carried out in a study of cytomegalovirus exposure and HLA in healthy donors. With respect to this clone: Its antigen is not identified.

The germline CDR1 and CDR2 sequences are ENHRY and SYGVKD. After removal of 7 bases from V and 5 bases from J, the junction contained 14 bases not matched to a gene. The CDR3 runs to 16 residues. The PCR made use of 60 Vbeta and 13 Jbeta primers. Assay used: immunoSEQ multiplex PCR; TCRdb lists only in-frame clones, some missing. The sample lists roughly 150,000 clones; 70% were seen once. Study outcomes and limitations: When a later analysis was performed, an Asian-associated ancestry cluster reportedly had fewer N-insertions than the approximately 690-donor mean.

At collection, donors were nominally healthy, but unrecorded immune exposures were probable. Sample: PBMCs. The TCR was taken from a woman in her sixties in good health and CMV-seropositive. J is TRBJ1-1 and V is TRBV10-3; 9 positions match TRBD1. The CDR3 sequence is CAITGDRALLGTEAFF. Written as DNA, the CDR3 is TGTGCCATCACTGGGGACAGGGCCCTTTTAGGTACTGAAGCTTTCTTT.